This TCR beta chain was retrieved from a study of T cell responses to AZD1222 COVID-19 vaccine. Study as a whole: Analyses pooled second doses at about 4 or about 12 weeks. Study-level points and caveats: After two AZD1222 doses, spike-specific TCR breadth and depth rose versus day 0. Spike was spanned by vaccine-associated CD4 TCRs, which were dominant at 160-218 and 743-854. Sampling captured repertoires only after the peak T cell response.

Notes on this clone: Its antigen is unidentified.

The repertoire was sequenced with immunoSEQ multiplex PCR; TCRdb's copy has only in-frame clones and lacks some. This table holds about 68,000 clones, 88% found once. The material sequenced was peripheral blood, taken on day 0 of AZD1222 vaccination. The source of this sequence is an adult in good health.

The CDR3 DNA follows: TGTGCCAGCAGCCAAGATTCAAACGGATACGAGCAGTACTTC. This sequence encodes CASSQDSNGYEQYF. V gene TRBV4-2 combines with J gene TRBJ2-7, with D unresolved. This CDR3 spans 14 amino acids. V lost 0 bases, J lost 4 bases, and 10 bases lay in between. Germline CDR1 and CDR2: LGHNA and YNFKEQ.